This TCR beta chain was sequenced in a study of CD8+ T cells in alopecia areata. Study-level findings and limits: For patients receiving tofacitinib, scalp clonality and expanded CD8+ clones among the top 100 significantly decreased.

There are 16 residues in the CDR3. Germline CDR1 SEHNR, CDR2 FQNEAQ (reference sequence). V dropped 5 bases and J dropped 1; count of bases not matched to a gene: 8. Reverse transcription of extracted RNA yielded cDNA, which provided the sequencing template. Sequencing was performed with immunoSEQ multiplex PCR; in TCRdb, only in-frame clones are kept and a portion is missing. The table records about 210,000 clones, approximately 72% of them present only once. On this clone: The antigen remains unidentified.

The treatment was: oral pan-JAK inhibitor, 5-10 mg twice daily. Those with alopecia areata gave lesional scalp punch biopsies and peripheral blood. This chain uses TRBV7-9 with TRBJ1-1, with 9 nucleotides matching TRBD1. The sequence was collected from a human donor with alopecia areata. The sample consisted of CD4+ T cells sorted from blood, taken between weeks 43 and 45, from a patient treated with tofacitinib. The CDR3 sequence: CASSRGTGGRNTEAFF. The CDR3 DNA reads TGTGCCAGCAGCCGCGGCACAGGGGGCCGGAACACTGAAGCTTTCTTT. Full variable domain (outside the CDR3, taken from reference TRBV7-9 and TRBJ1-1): DTGVSQNPRHKITKRGQNVTFRCDPISEHNRLYWYRQTLGQGPEFLTYFQNEAQLEKSRLLSDRFSAERPKGSFSTLEIQRTEQGDSAMYLCASSRGTGGRNTEAFFGQGTRLTVV.